This T cell receptor (beta chain) comes out of a study of tumor-infiltrating lymphocytes in primary liver carcinoma. This CDR3 has 15 amino acids. Per the germline V gene, CDR1 is SGHAT and CDR2 is FQDESV (reference sequence). As for this clonotype: Its antigen is not known. Relative to the germline gene, one junction end is altered; a read error may explain this.

The investigators made TCR beta cDNA from about 510 ng total RNA, using a constant-region primer. Slightly modified ARM-PCR, run as three nested multiplex PCR rounds, produced the TCR beta libraries. The first two PCR rounds used TRBV1-TRBV30 forward primers with a C-beta reverse primer, 9 to 10 cycles each. TCRdb called the multiplex PCR reads again in MiXCR, with one record for every CDR3 protein. The table lists hundreds of thousands of distinct CDR3 sequences, 65% of them singletons. Unsorted whole blood supplied the blood RNA, and germline DNA was isolated too. Investigators obtained about 4 milliliters of peripheral blood ahead of surgery. Study findings and constraints: Tumor-adjacent and tumor-blood pairs shared a smaller degree of overlap than tumor region pairs.

This receptor was obtained from a man aged 35-49 years with primary liver carcinoma and hepatitis B virus infection. Sequenced input: peripheral blood. The chain has TRBV11-1 and TRBJ2-2; D may match TRBD1 or TRBD2 (5 bases each). DNA for the CDR3: TGTGCCAGCGGCTTCAGACAGAAAAGTACCGGGGAGCTGTCTTTT. Translated: CASGFRQKSTGELSF.